The 2 T cell receptor beta chains below all came from one sample that was sequenced in a study of blood T cell repertoires in COVID-19 (dated by TCRdb to the early 2020s). Library prep was done by the immunoSEQ multiplex PCR assay. TCRdb mirrors the immuneACCESS table, restricted to in-frame sequences. Some clones are absent from its copies; in checked studies, under half trace to an unresolved V gene, and the reason for the others is unknown. The sample data list under 150,000 clones, and around 89% of these were observed just once. The biggest ten clones account for 18% of the sample. The sample consisted of peripheral blood. The receptors derive from a man aged 50-59 years with active or convalescent COVID-19.

This clone was observed once. The chain combines TRBV4-1 with TRBJ1-4; D unresolved. The germline V gene encodes CDR1 MGHRA and CDR2 YSYEKL. V was trimmed by 1 base and J by 5 bases, leaving 8 bases between them. The CDR3 spans 14 residues. CDR3 sequence (DNA): TGCGCCAGCAGCCAAGGTTACATAAATGAAAAACTGTTTTTT. Translation: CASSQGYINEKLFF.

The chain combines TRBV5-4 with TRBJ2-3; D gene ambiguous. Between the trimmed V and J ends, which lost 1 base and 0 bases, there was a span of 12 bases. The CDR3 totals 16 residues. CDR1 SGHNT and CDR2 YYREEE come from the germline V gene (reference sequence). The CDR3 region is CASSLYILGSTDTQYF. CDR3 nucleotides: TGTGCCAGCAGCTTGTACATTTTGGGCAGCACAGATACGCAGTATTTT.